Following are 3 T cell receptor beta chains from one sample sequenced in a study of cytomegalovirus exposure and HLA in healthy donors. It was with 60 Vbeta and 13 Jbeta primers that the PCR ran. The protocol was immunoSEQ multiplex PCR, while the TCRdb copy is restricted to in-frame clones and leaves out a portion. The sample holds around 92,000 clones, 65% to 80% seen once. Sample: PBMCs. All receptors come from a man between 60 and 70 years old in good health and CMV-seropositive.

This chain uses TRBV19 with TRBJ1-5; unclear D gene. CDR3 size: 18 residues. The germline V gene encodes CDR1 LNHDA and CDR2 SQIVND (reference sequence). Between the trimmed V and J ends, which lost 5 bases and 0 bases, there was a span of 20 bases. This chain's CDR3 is CASSVFSLDINSNQPQHF. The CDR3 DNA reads TGTGCCAGTAGTGTTTTCTCTCTCGACATTAATAGCAATCAGCCCCAGCATTTT.

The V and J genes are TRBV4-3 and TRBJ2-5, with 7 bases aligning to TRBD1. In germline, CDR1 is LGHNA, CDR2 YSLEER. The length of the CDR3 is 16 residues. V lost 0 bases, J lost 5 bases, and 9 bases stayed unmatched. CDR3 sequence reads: CASSQEERGLGETQYF. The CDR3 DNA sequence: TGCGCCAGCAGCCAAGAAGAGAGGGGGCTTGGGGAGACCCAGTACTTC.

CDR3 sequence: CASSLAKRGGTYEQYF. In DNA form, the CDR3 reads TGTGCCAGCAGCTTAGCGAAGAGGGGGGGTACCTACGAGCAGTACTTC. This chain joins TRBV7-2 and TRBJ2-7; TRBD2 is a possible D gene (7 bases). Trimming shortened V by 0 bases and J by 2 bases, and 14 bases separated the two germline ends. Germline CDR1 SGHTA, CDR2 FQGNSA. The CDR3 runs to 16 residues.